Presented here are 23 T cell receptor beta chains from one specimen sequenced in a study of identical twins. TCRdb reprocessed the 5' RACE reads with MiXCR, giving one entry per CDR3 protein. The profile shows around 95,000 distinct CDR3 sequences, 5.9% of them singletons. The sample was memory T cells sorted from blood. All receptors derive from a woman aged 45-60 years in good health.

This clonotype was seen only a few times. The V and J genes are TRBV5-1 and TRBJ2-1, with TRBD2 matching over 16 bases. Germline CDR1 and CDR2: SGHRS and YFSETQ. Unmatched junction bases numbered 8, after V lost 0 bases and J lost 5 bases. This CDR3 contains 19 residues. CDR3 sequence (DNA): TGCGCCAGCAGCTTGGCCGGGACTAGCGGGAGGGCCCTCGACAATGAGCAGTTCTTC. This sequence encodes CASSLAGTSGRALDNEQFF.

This clonotype was observed at least ten times. The chain carries TRBV14 and TRBJ1-1; D gene ambiguous. Deletions cut 0 bases from V and 1 base from J, with 9 bases between. Germline lookup yields CDR1 SGHDN and CDR2 FVKESK. This CDR3 has 15 amino acids. The chain's CDR3 is CASSQDGGWNTEAFF. CDR3 nucleotides: TGTGCCAGCAGCCAAGACGGCGGATGGAACACTGAAGCTTTCTTT.

Many counts were recorded for this clonotype. This chain links TRBV5-1 with TRBJ1-5; weak D call: TRBD1 (5 bases). The CDR3 has 13 amino acids. V dropped 0 bases and J dropped 11 bases, with 12 bases sitting between them. Per the germline V gene, CDR1 is SGHRS and CDR2 is YFSETQ. CDR3 amino acids: CASSLDAGFAQHF. Written as DNA, the CDR3 is TGCGCCAGCAGCTTGGATGCAGGGTTTGCCCAGCATTTT. The variable domain in full, completed from reference TRBV5-1 and TRBJ1-5, reads KAGVTQTPRYLIKTRGQQVTLSCSPISGHRSVSWYQQTPGQGLQFLFEYFSETQRNKGNFPGRFSGRQFSNSRSEMNVSTLELGDSALYLCASSLDAGFAQHFGDGTRLSIL.

This clonotype occurred many times. This sequence joins TRBV29-1 and TRBJ1-2; D perhaps matches TRBD1 (6 bases). The germline V gene encodes CDR1 SQVTM and CDR2 ANQGSEA. V lost 4 bases and J 5 bases, leaving 14 bases between the germline ends. The CDR3 is 13 amino acids. DNA of the CDR3: TGCAGCGTTGGGGGCTCGACAGGATATGGCTACACCTTC. Its protein is CSVGGSTGYGYTF. Combining the CDR3 with reference TRBV29-1 and TRBJ1-2 gives the whole variable domain SAVISQKPSRDICQRGTSLTIQCQVDSQVTMMFWYRQQPGQSLTLIATANQGSEATYESGFVIDKFPISRPNLTFSTLTVSNMSPEDSSIYLCSVGGSTGYGYTFGSGTRLTVV.

In its sample, this clonotype was seen many times. V is TRBV3-1 and J is TRBJ2-1; no firm D call. Germline CDR1 LGHDT, CDR2 YNNKEL (reference sequence). CDR3 length: 13 residues. Trimming left V 0 bases short and J 7 bases short, with 7 bases between. CDR3 sequence (DNA): TGTGCCAGCAGCCAAGATATAGGGAATGAGCAGTTCTTC. Translating gives CASSQDIGNEQFF.

The rearrangement uses TRBV12-3 or TRBV12-4 and TRBJ1-5; no definite D call. The CDR3 length is 13 residues. Trimming stripped 3 bases from V and 1 base from J, with 4 bases between. DNA of the CDR3: TGTGCCAGCAGTTTTAACAGCAATCAGCCCCAGCATTTT. Residues: CASSFNSNQPQHF.

This clonotype was seen at least ten times. CDR3 sequence: CASSLGGGGSETQYF. The DNA of the CDR3 is TGCGCCAGCAGCTTAGGCGGAGGGGGCTCGGAGACCCAGTACTTC. The rearrangement joins TRBV5-1 to TRBJ2-5, with D perhaps TRBD1 (7 bases). Germline CDR1 is SGHRS and CDR2 is YFSETQ. This CDR3 has 15 residues. The germline V and J ends were trimmed by 2 bases and 5 bases, with 16 bases remaining between them.

This clonotype showed up just a few times. The J gene is TRBJ2-1, the V gene TRBV5-4, with unresolved D. Trimming left V 7 bases short and J 6 bases short, with 17 bases between. The CDR3 is 14 residues long. Looked up from germline, CDR1 is SGHNT and CDR2 is YYREEE (reference sequence). CDR3 residues: CASSPRSLPNEQFF. CDR3 DNA: TGTGCCAGCTCCCCCCGGTCTCTCCCCAATGAGCAGTTCTTC.

In its sample, this clonotype was seen many times. The rearrangement links TRBV24-1 to TRBJ1-1; 8 positions agree with TRBD1. The CDR3 has 16 residues. With V trimmed by 4 bases and J by 6 bases, 12 bases remained unmatched. Germline CDR1 KGHDR, CDR2 SFDVKD. CDR3 in amino acids: CATSDSDRGRGAEAFF. The DNA of the CDR3 is TGTGCCACCAGTGACTCCGACAGGGGAAGAGGCGCTGAAGCTTTCTTT.

This clonotype was seen at least ten times. The chain is built from TRBV5-1 and TRBJ2-7; 10 bases line up with TRBD2. With 0 bases clipped from V and 6 bases from J, the junction kept 6 bases outside the gene matches. Germline V gene sequence: CDR1 SGHRS, CDR2 YFSETQ. CDR3 length: 15 residues. The CDR3 region is CASSLASSGSVEQYF. The CDR3, as DNA: TGCGCCAGCAGCTTGGCCTCTAGCGGGAGCGTCGAGCAGTACTTC.

This clonotype has ten or more counts. The gene calls are TRBV25-1 and TRBJ1-2; D might be TRBD1 (5 bases). Germline V gene data show CDR1 as MGHDK and CDR2 as SYGVNS. The CDR3 consists of 11 residues. Trimming pared 7 bases from V and 6 bases from J, leaving 9 bases between. The CDR3 nucleotides read TGTGCCAGCACCTCGGGGCATGGCTACACCTTC. It codes for CASTSGHGYTF.

Remarks on this clonotype: Because the CDR3 is missing its conserved closing phenylalanine or tryptophan, this is likely a read error. V usage is TRBV29-1 and J usage is TRBJ2-7; a weak D match, TRBD1 (5 bases). From germline, CDR1 is SQVTM and CDR2 ANQGSEA. This CDR3 has 13 residues. V lost 4 bases to trimming and J lost 4 bases, with 14 bases between them. Written as DNA, the CDR3 is TGCAGCGTTGCGGCAGGGTCAGGTTACGAGCAGTACTAC. This sequence encodes CSVAAGSGYEQYY.

At least ten counts were recorded for this clonotype. This chain links TRBV2 with TRBJ2-1, with D tentatively TRBD2 (6 bases). The CDR3 has 14 amino acids. The germline V and J ends were trimmed by 6 bases and 0 bases, with 9 bases remaining between them. Germline values: CDR1 SNHLY, CDR2 FYNNEI. The CDR3 coding sequence is TGTGCCAGCAGGCTAGCGAGCTCCTACAATGAGCAGTTCTTC. Its translation is CASRLASSYNEQFF.

This clonotype was recorded many times. V is TRBV27 and J is TRBJ1-1; tentatively, D is TRBD1 (5 bases). The germline CDR1 and CDR2 sequences are MNHEY and SMNVEV (reference sequence). The ends were cut back, 4 bases at V and 1 base at J, with 16 bases in the middle. The CDR3 consists of 16 residues. The CDR3 here is CASSSELGGSNTEAFF. CDR3 nucleotide sequence: TGTGCCAGCAGTTCGGAACTTGGGGGATCGAACACTGAAGCTTTCTTT.

This clonotype was picked up many times. This sequence joins TRBV14 and TRBJ2-7, with unresolved D. V was pared by 4 bases and J by 3 bases, with 13 bases between. Germline CDR1 is SGHDN and CDR2 is FVKESK. The CDR3 covers 14 residues. The DNA for the CDR3 is TGTGCCAGCAGCCGGGCAGGTGGGCTCTACGAGCAGTACTTC. It encodes CASSRAGGLYEQYF. The variable domain in full, with the rest retrieved from reference TRBV14 and TRBJ2-7, is EAGVTQFPSHSVIEKGQTVTLRCDPISGHDNLYWYRRVMGKEIKFLLHFVKESKQDESGMPNNRFLAERTGGTYSTLKVQPAELEDSGVYFCASSRAGGLYEQYFGPGTRLTVT.

This clonotype was detected ten times or more. The genes are TRBV18 and TRBJ2-1, with 9 bases lining up with TRBD2. The V gene end was trimmed by 3 bases and the J gene end by 8 bases; junction bases not matched to a gene: 8. The CDR3 length is 15 residues. Germline V gene data show CDR1 as KGHSH and CDR2 as LQKENI. For the CDR3, the DNA is TGTGCCAGCTCACCGGGTAGCGGGAGCTTGGATGAGCAGTTCTTC. It is translated as CASSPGSGSLDEQFF.

This clonotype was observed many times. The V and J genes are TRBV7-2 and TRBJ2-1; 8 bases fit TRBD2. Per germline, CDR1 SGHTA and CDR2 FQGNSA. V lost 5 bases to trimming and J lost 9 bases; unmatched junction nucleotides: 9. The CDR3 runs 14 residues. As DNA, the CDR3 is TGTGCCAGCAGCCCTCGGGGGGGGGTCGGTGAGCAGTTCTTC. Protein: CASSPRGGVGEQFF.

This chain joins TRBV6-5 and TRBJ1-1; D remains ambiguous. Per the germline V gene, CDR1 is MNHEY and CDR2 is SVGAGI. The V and J ends lost 6 bases and 3 bases respectively, with 20 bases between them. CDR3 length: 16 amino acids. In DNA form, the CDR3 reads TGTGCCAGCAGCCTCAGACATTCCCCGCGTGACACTGAAGCTTTCTTT. This sequence encodes CASSLRHSPRDTEAFF.

This clonotype was observed a handful of times. The chain joins TRBV19 to TRBJ1-1; no clear D. The V and J ends lost 3 bases and 11 bases respectively, with 13 bases between them. The CDR3 contains 12 residues. In germline, CDR1 is LNHDA, CDR2 SQIVND (reference sequence). The CDR3 DNA sequence: TGTGCCAGTAGTATGGTCCGGACGACGGCTTTCTTT. Its translation: CASSMVRTTAFF.

This clonotype was counted many times. V is TRBV24-1 and J is TRBJ1-6; a weak D match, TRBD1 (5 bases). The CDR3 extends over 14 amino acids. Germline lookup yields CDR1 KGHDR and CDR2 SFDVKD. The germline V and J ends were trimmed by 4 bases and 7 bases, with 10 bases remaining between them. CDR3 DNA: TGTGCCACCAGTGACGCACGGGGGAATTCACCCCTCCACTTT. Its protein is CATSDARGNSPLHF.

Many counts were recorded for this clonotype. The V and J genes are TRBV12-3 or TRBV12-4 and TRBJ2-7, with TRBD2 as a possible D gene (6 bases). The CDR3 is 13 amino acids. V lost 6 bases, J lost 3 bases, and 12 bases lay in between. The CDR3 DNA reads as TGTGCCAGCAGAAGGGACTTGCGCTACGAGCAGTACGTC. As protein: CASRRDLRYEQYV.

This clonotype was detected many times. This chain joins TRBV20-1 and TRBJ2-1, with 7 nucleotides matching TRBD2. V dropped 7 bases and J dropped 7; count of bases not matched to a gene: 16. CDR1 is DFQATT, CDR2 SNEGSKA, per germline (reference sequence). The CDR3 length is 15 residues. CDR3 sequence (DNA): TGCAGTGTTGCCATCGGGGAGGGCCTTGGAAATGAGCAGTTCTTC. Translated, it gives CSVAIGEGLGNEQFF.

This clonotype was seen at least ten times. This sequence joins TRBV11-2 and TRBJ2-6; D ambiguous. The CDR3 length is 16 residues. Trimming left V 4 bases short and J 0 bases short, with 10 bases between. The germline V gene encodes CDR1 SGHAT and CDR2 FQNNGV. CDR3 sequence (DNA): TGTGCCAGCAGCTCCACGGATCTCTCTGGGGCCAACGTCCTGACTTTC. This sequence encodes CASSSTDLSGANVLTF.